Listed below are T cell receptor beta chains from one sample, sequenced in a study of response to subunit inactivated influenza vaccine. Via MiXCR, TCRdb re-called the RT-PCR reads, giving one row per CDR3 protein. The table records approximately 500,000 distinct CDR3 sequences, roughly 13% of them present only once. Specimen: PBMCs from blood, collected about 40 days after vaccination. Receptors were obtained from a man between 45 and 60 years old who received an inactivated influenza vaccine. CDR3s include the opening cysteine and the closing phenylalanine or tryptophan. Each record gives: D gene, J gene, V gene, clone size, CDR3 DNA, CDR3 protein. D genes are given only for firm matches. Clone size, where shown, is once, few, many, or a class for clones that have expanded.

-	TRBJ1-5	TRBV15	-	TGTGCCACCAGCAGAGATCGGAGAGGGGTCGTCGAGCCCCAGCATTTT	CATSRDRRGVVEPQHF
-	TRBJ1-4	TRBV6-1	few	TGTGCCAGCAGCGCAGGGTTAACTAATGAAAAACTGTTTTTT	CASSAGLTNEKLFF
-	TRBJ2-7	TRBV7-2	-	TGTGCCAGCAGCCCCCTGGGGGGGGGGACAGGCGAGCAGTACTTC	CASSPLGGGTGEQYF
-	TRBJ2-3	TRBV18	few	TGTGCCAGCTCACTGGGACGCTCCTTAGATACGCAGTATTTT	CASSLGRSLDTQYF
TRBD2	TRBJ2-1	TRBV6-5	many	TGTGCCAGCAGTTACCCGGGACTAGCAGACGCAAAGAATGAGCAGTTCTTC	CASSYPGLADAKNEQFF
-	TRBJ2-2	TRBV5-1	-	TGCGCCAGCAGCGCTTCTCTCGGGGGGCCGGACGGGGAGCTGTTTTTT	CASSASLGGPDGELFF
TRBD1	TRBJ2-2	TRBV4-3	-	TGCGCCAGCAGCCCATATTTTGGGGCGACAGGGGCCTCGGGGGAGCTGTTTTTT	CASSPYFGATGASGELFF
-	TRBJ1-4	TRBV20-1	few	TGCAGTGCTAGGGGGGCAGGGTCCGATGCAACTAATGAAAAACTGTTTTTT	CSARGAGSDATNEKLFF
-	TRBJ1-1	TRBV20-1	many	TGCAGTGCCGCTCGGGGAGGAGGAGTCACTGAAGCTTTCTTT	CSAARGGGVTEAFF
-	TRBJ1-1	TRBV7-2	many	TGTGCCAGCAGCTTAGTGGCCTGGGGCACTGAAGCTTTCTTT	CASSLVAWGTEAFF
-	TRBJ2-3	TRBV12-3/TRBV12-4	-	TGTGCCAGCAGTACGGGAGTCGCACAGTATTTT	CASSTGVAQYF
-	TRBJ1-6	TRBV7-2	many	TGTGCCAGCAGCTTCGTTGGGCGGAGTTCACCCCTCCACTTT	CASSFVGRSSPLHF
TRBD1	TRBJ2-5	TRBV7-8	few	TGTGCCAGCAGGCGACAGGGGGGCGGTCCCAGGGAGACCCAGTACTTC	CASRRQGGGPRETQYF
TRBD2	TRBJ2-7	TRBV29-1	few	TGCAGCGTGGGGGGGACCGACTACGAGCAGTACTTC	CSVGGTDYEQYF
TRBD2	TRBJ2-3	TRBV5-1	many	TGCGCCAGCAGCGGAGCTAGGACTAGCGGGGTAGATACGCAGTATTTT	CASSGARTSGVDTQYF
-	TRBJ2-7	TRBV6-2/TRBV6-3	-	TGTGCCAGCAGTCCCCGCCGGGATCTAGCGTGGTACGAGCAGTACTTC	CASSPRRDLAWYEQYF
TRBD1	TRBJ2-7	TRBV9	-	TGTGCCAGCAGCGGGGGGGGACAGGGCTACGAGCAGTACTTC	CASSGGGQGYEQYF
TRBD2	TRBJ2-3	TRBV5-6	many	TGTGCCAGCAGCTCTCTCGGGACTAGCGGGGTAGGAAGAACAGATACGCAGTATTTT	CASSSLGTSGVGRTDTQYF
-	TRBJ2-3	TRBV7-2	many	TGTGCCAGCAGCTTAGGACAGTCGGCAGATACGCAGTATTTT	CASSLGQSADTQYF
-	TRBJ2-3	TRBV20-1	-	TGCAGTGCTCTGACAGGGAGGAGCACAGATACGCAGTATTTT	CSALTGRSTDTQYF
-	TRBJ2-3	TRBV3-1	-	TGTGCCAGCAGCTTCGGACAGGGACTAGGAGATACGCAGTATTTT	CASSFGQGLGDTQYF
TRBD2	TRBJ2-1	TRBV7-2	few	TGTGCCAGCAGCGAGAGCGGGGTCAACAATGAGCAGTTCTTC	CASSESGVNNEQFF